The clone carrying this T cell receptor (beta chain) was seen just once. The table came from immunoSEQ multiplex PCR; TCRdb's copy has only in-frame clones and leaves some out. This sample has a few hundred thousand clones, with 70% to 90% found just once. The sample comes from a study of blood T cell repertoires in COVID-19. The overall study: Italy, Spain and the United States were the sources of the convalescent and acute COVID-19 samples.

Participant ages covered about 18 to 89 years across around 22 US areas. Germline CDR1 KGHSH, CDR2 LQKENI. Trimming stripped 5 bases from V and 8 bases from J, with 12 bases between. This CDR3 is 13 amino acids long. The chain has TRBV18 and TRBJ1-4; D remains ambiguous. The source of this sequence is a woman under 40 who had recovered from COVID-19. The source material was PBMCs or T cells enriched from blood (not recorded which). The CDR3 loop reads CASSSSTSEKLFF. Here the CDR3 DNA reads TGTGCCAGCTCATCCAGTACATCCGAAAAACTGTTTTTT.